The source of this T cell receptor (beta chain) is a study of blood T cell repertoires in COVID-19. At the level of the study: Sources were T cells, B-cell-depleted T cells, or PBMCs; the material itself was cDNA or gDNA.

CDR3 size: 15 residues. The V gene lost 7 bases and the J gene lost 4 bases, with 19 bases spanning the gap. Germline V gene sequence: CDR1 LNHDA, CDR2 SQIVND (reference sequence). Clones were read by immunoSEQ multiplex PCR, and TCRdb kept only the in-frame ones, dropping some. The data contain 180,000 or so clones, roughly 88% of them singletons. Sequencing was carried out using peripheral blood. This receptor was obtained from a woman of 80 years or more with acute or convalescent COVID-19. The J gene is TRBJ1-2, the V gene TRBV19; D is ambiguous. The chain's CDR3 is CASKTLDLVGYGYTF. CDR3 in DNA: TGTGCCAGTAAAACCTTGGACTTAGTCGGCTATGGCTACACCTTC.